This TCR beta chain was sequenced during a study of shared clonotypes between healthy human individuals (dated by TCRdb to about 2020). Background on the whole study: Three men and a couple of women, aged 18 to 49 years, made up the cohort. Per donor, three plates each were used for CD4 naive and CD4 memory, two for CD8 naive, and one for CD8 memory. Blood TCR repertoires of roughly five healthy adults were deeply sequenced to estimate repertoire size and the extent of clonotype sharing between individuals. Libraries were prepared and TCR repertoires were sequenced by different laboratories using diverse techniques, in order to increase sequencing depth and limit assay-specific biases. Between about 0.9 and 9 billion PBMCs per donor were obtained by leukapheresis.

The donors were healthy, HIV-negative adults with no recently reported acute infections or vaccinations. All donors were Caucasian adults living in Nashville, Tennessee, USA. CD4+ T cells were enriched by magnetic negative selection, after which naive cells were positively selected on CD45RA and the negative fraction was taken as the memory subset. Blood was obtained by leukapheresis, after which PBMCs were separated by Ficoll-Histopaque density gradient centrifugation and cryopreserved in liquid nitrogen vapor phase. Purity and quantity of every magnetically sorted T cell population were checked by analytical flow cytometry. Genomic DNA was isolated from each sorted fraction and quantified by UV absorbance on a Nanodrop 2000c. Results the study describes overall, beyond this receptor: Compared with non-shared clonotypes, the clonotypes found in all four sorted-subset donors had higher generation probabilities. The small number of donors limited the genetic and exposure-history diversity represented. About 4.5% of naive CD4, 3.5% of naive CD8, around 2.3% of memory CD4, and approximately 0.4% of memory CD8 clonotypes were shared across several donors. Rarefaction of sorted-subset datasets indicated incomplete sequencing despite the large sequencing depth. Pairwise subsampling led to the expectation that sequencing depth would affect the degree of clonotype sharing among donors. Only blood was sampled, and tissue TCR repertoires likely differ from those in blood. Naive subsets generally had larger estimated clonotype richness than memory subsets.

Using the deep immunoSEQ assay, multiplex PCR amplified TCR CDR3 regions from genomic DNA. Genomic DNA extracted from each cell subset was distributed evenly over all wells of several immunoSEQ 96-well plates, and each plate served as one replicate. For sorted subsets, each replicate PCR was loaded with about 200 ng genomic DNA, equivalent to 30,000 or so T cell genomes. The purified libraries were quantified using a Qubit 3.0 fluorometer, sized with a Bioanalyzer 2100, and then quantified again using the KAPA Library Quantification kit. Each immunoSEQ 96-well plate was sequenced on its own single-read 150-cycle Illumina NextSeq 550 flow cell. From the authors' description of their analysis: The immunoSEQ output contained only junctional sequences without quality scores, so filtering could not match that applied to full-length reads. To assign V/J genes and CDR3, sequences were annotated using PyIR, a Python wrapper for IgBLAST v1.9, with IMGT germline references. Reads with weak V/J assignments (E-value above 1e-6), missing CDR3, stop codons, out-of-frame junctions, or ambiguous translated residues were removed. V3J clonotypes were defined by identical inferred V gene, J gene, and CDR3 amino acid sequence. Percentage overlap between repertoires was calculated by dividing the number of shared unique clonotypes by the size of the smaller repertoire. Three approaches were used to assess repertoire richness: RTK rarefaction, the Chao1 estimator, and Recon v2.1 estimates of unobserved clonotypes. OLGA was used to compute generation probabilities for all TCRbeta clonotypes that the gDNA method yielded from several donors. Drawn from immuneACCESS, this table holds only the in-frame rearrangements with V and J called that TCRdb kept. Clones are partly lost; checked studies trace under half to an unresolved V gene and leave the rest unexplained. The V and J calls and clone size come from that table; D and trimming were worked out from the DNA. The sample yields more than 1.2 million clones; 98% were counted once. The biggest ten clones account for approximately 0.38% of the sample.

Details on this clone: Its binding antigen is unknown. Per-base qualities were not stored, and no clone one base away is much larger.

Its CDR3 holds 16 amino acids, cysteine through phenylalanine. The retained sequence is limited to the CDR3, 48 bases, with the frame set at the first base. V lost 3 bases and J lost 7 bases, and the count of bases not matched to a germline gene is 10. CDR1 LNHDA and CDR2 SQIVND were looked up in the germline V gene (reference sequence). Recombination linked TRBV19 to TRBJ1-5; 9 of the junction bases match TRBD1. This TCR derives from a man aged 25 to 40 in good health. Sequencing input: naive CD4+ T cells sorted from blood. Reading the label with the study, this specimen's cell subset or site is: CD45RA+ positively selected. The nucleotide sequence reads TGTGCCAGTAGTATGGGACCTACAGGGGGCAGGCAGCCCCAGCATTTT. This sequence encodes CASSMGPTGGRQPQHF.